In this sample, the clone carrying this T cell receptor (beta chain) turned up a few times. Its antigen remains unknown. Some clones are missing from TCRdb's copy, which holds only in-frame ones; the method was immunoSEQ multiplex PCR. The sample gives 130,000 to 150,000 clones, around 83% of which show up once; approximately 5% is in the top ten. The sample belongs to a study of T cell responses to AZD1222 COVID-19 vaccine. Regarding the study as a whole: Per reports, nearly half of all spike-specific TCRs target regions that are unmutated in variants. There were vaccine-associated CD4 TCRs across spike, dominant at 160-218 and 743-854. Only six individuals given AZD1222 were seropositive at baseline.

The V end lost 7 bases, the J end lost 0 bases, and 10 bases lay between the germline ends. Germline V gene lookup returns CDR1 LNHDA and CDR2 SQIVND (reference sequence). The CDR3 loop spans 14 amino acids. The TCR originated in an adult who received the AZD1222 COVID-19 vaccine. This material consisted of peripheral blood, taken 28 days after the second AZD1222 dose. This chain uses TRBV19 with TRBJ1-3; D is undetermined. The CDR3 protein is CASNPQSSGNTIYF. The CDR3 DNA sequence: TGTGCCAGTAACCCACAGAGCTCTGGAAACACCATATATTTT.